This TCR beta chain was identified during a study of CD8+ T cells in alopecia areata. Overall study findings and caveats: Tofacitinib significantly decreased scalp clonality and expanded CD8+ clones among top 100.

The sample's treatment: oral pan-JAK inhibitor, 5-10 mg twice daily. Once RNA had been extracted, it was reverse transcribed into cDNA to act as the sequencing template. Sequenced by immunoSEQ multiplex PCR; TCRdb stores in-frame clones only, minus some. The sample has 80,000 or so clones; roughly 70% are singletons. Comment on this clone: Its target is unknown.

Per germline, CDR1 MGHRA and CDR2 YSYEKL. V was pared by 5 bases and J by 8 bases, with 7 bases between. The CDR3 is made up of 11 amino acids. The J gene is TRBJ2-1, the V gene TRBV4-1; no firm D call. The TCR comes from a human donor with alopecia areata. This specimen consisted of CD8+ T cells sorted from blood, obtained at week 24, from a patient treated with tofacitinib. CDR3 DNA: TGCGCCAGCAGCTGGGTGGATGAGCAGTTCTTC. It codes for CASSWVDEQFF.